This TCR beta chain was retrieved from a study of blood T cell repertoires in COVID-19. Looking at the study overall: Italy, Spain and the United States were the sources of the convalescent and acute COVID-19 samples.

Per the original methods: By means of reference gene primer amplification, nucleated cell counts were estimated. The method was immunoSEQ multiplex PCR; TCRdb's version includes in-frame clones alone and lacks a portion of them. The V and J calls and clone size are taken from that table; D and trimming were inferred from the DNA. In the table there are some 100,000 clones, 85% of which are singletons. The CDR3 totals 14 residues. The germline CDR1 and CDR2 sequences are SNHLY and FYNNEI. With 4 bases clipped from V and 6 bases from J, the junction kept 6 bases outside the gene matches. This receptor was obtained from an older woman with active or convalescent COVID-19. Sequencing was carried out using peripheral blood. The chain couples TRBV2 to TRBJ2-4; 7 nucleotides agree with TRBD1. The CDR3 DNA follows: TGTGCCAGCAGTGCGACAGGGATTGCAAACATTCAGTACTTC. Translated: CASSATGIANIQYF.